This TCR beta chain was profiled in a study of blood T cells in healthy people across ages. Next came a second PCR, run for about 7 to 12 cycles, which used a sample-barcoded 5' primer along with a J-beta primer mix. Every cDNA was tagged by a template-switch adaptor with 12 random nucleotides. TCRdb analysed the 5' RACE reads with MiXCR anew, one entry per CDR3 protein. The sample carries approximately 1,000,000 distinct CDR3 sequences, around 45% recorded once. Trimming pared 0 bases from V and 2 bases from J, leaving 7 bases between. The CDR3 spans 13 residues. Germline CDR1 reads DFQATT; CDR2 reads SNEGSKA (reference sequence). Those donating, healthy Caucasian individuals from Russia, were aged 6 to 90.

This sequence joins TRBV20-1 and TRBJ2-5; D gene unclear. The sequencing sample was made of blood. The clonotype comes from an older woman in good health. CDR3 region: CSARDGVQETQYF. In nucleotides, the CDR3 is TGCAGTGCTAGAGATGGGGTTCAAGAGACCCAGTACTTC.